This T cell receptor (beta chain) was sequenced during a study of tumor and adjacent non-tumor tissue in lung cancer. Overall study: The cohort had around twelve adenocarcinoma, 2 squamous cell and 1 small cell patients. Aged about 31 to 80 years, patients included fewer than 11 men and 4 or 5 women with stage I to III disease.

Trimming cost V 3 bases and J 5 bases, with 12 bases left between them. This CDR3 is 14 amino acids long. CDR1 LGHNA and CDR2 YSLEER come from the germline V gene. A modified ARM-PCR protocol with three rounds of nested PCR amplified TCRbeta. TCRdb independently ran MiXCR on the multiplex PCR reads; one entry per CDR3 protein. Among about 200,000 distinct CDR3 sequences listed, around 71% were seen once. This clonotype was seen ten or more times. The antigen is not known. Study results and caveats: Tumor TCR diversity, when higher, was linked to shorter survival. Top 100 clones took a larger repertoire share in normal lung.

No cell sorting was done before RNA was extracted from the tissue. This sequence joins TRBV4-3 and TRBJ2-3, with TRBD1 as a possible D gene (5 bases). Specimen: lung tumor tissue. This TCR came from a man between 60 and 70 years old with non-small cell lung cancer. CDR3 protein: CASSQAGRQDTQYF. CDR3 in DNA: TGCGCCAGCAGCCAGGCAGGGCGACAAGATACGCAGTATTTT.